The clone carrying this T cell receptor (beta chain) appeared many times. The sample comes from a study of CDR3 diversity in severe acne. The CDR3 spans 15 residues. V was clipped by 4 bases and J by 0 bases, with 7 bases between them. Germline V gives CDR1 SGHTA, CDR2 FQGTGA. Each CDR3 protein gets one entry after TCRdb re-called the PCR reads with MiXCR. The table has over 70,000 distinct CDR3 sequences, roughly 51% seen once. The sequence was obtained from a male donor in good health, without acne. Sequenced sample: blood. This sequence joins TRBV7-3 and TRBJ2-6; unclear D gene. The CDR3 loop is CASSWSYSGANVLTF. The CDR3 nucleotides read TGTGCCAGCAGCTGGTCCTACTCTGGGGCCAACGTCCTGACTTTC.